The rows below give T cell receptor beta chains drawn from one sample of a study of T cell repertoires in cytomegalovirus infection. Their cognate antigens are unknown. MiXCR, run by TCRdb on the reads, gives a single entry per CDR3 protein. The sample lists about 770,000 distinct CDR3 sequences; roughly 28% were seen once. The sample consisted of cultured CD8+ T cells from PBMCs, taken from culture after CMV antigen stimulation. The receptors originated from a human donor in good health (CMV status not recorded). Some clones in this sample may be carry-over from other donors' samples. Each CDR3 is given with its conserved first and last residue. A D gene is named only where the DNA matches it firmly. The listing skips clone size in some rows; elsewhere it reads once, few, many or a size class.

V gene,J gene,D gene,clone size,CDR3 protein,CDR3 DNA
TRBV19,TRBJ2-1,TRBD1,few,CASSIAGTGFGNEQFF,TGTGCCAGTAGTATAGCCGGGACAGGGTTTGGGAATGAGCAGTTCTTC
TRBV11-3,TRBJ2-2,TRBD2,many,CASSPLPGLAGVNTGELFF,TGTGCCAGCAGCCCCCTGCCTGGACTAGCGGGGGTCAACACCGGGGAGCTGTTTTTT
TRBV19,TRBJ1-1,TRBD1,many,CASSRGLGTEAFF,TGTGCCAGCAGCAGGGGGCTTGGCACTGAAGCTTTCTTT
TRBV6-6,TRBJ2-1,TRBD1,few,CASSYSPGGYGSYNEQFF,TGTGCCAGCAGTTACTCGCCAGGGGGCTATGGATCCTACAATGAGCAGTTCTTC
TRBV28,TRBJ1-6,NA,NA,CASSLRGHAPNSPLHF,TGTGCCAGCAGTTTACGGGGACACGCTCCCAATTCACCCCTCCACTTT
TRBV4-1,TRBJ1-5,NA,NA,CASSQDGPGNQPQHF,TGCGCCAGCAGCCAAGACGGACCCGGCAATCAGCCCCAGCATTTT
TRBV6-2/TRBV6-3,TRBJ1-2,NA,NA,CASSYVGPPLDGYTF,TGTGCCAGCAGTTACGTGGGCCCGCCCTTGGATGGCTACACCTTC
TRBV28,TRBJ2-3,NA,NA,CASSLDRGSDTQYF,TGTGCCAGCAGCCTCGACCGGGGTTCGGATACGCAGTATTTT
TRBV7-8,TRBJ1-1,NA,many,CASSLMVLNTEAFF,TGTGCCAGCAGCTTAATGGTATTAAACACTGAAGCTTTCTTT
TRBV20-1,TRBJ1-2,NA,NA,CSARDKRLYLDGYTF,TGCAGTGCTAGAGATAAGCGGTTGTATTTGGATGGCTACACCTTC
TRBV27,TRBJ2-3,NA,few,CASSPPGLWVDTQYF,TGTGCCAGCAGTCCCCCGGGACTTTGGGTAGATACGCAGTATTTT
TRBV6-5,TRBJ2-6,NA,NA,CASSNPDRSGANVLTF,TGTGCCAGCAGTAACCCCGACAGATCCGGGGCCAACGTCCTGACTTTC
TRBV11-1,TRBJ1-1,NA,many,CASSLSRFGNTEAFF,TGTGCCAGCAGCTTATCTCGATTCGGGAACACTGAAGCTTTCTTT
TRBV14,TRBJ1-4,TRBD1,few,CASSQARPDRGINEKLFF,TGTGCCAGCAGCCAAGCGCGCCCGGACAGGGGCATAAATGAAAAACTGTTTTTT
TRBV6-1,TRBJ1-1,NA,few,CASSEMPHGRDEAFF,TGTGCCAGCAGTGAAATGCCCCATGGGAGGGATGAAGCTTTCTTT
TRBV27,TRBJ1-2,TRBD1,once,CASSLSPGQKVGYTF,TGTGCCAGCAGTTTATCCCCGGGACAGAAGGTTGGCTACACCTTC
TRBV7-9,TRBJ1-5,NA,few,CASSSSNTNQPQHF,TGTGCCAGCAGCTCCAGTAACACGAATCAGCCCCAGCATTTT
TRBV6-1,TRBJ1-1,TRBD1,many,CASSPGTGRNTEAFF,TGTGCCAGCAGTCCCGGGACAGGGAGGAACACTGAAGCTTTCTTT
TRBV11-2,TRBJ1-1,NA,few,CASTHVGARLNTEAFF,TGTGCCAGCACCCATGTGGGGGCAAGACTGAACACTGAAGCTTTCTTT
TRBV7-9,TRBJ1-1,TRBD1,NA,CASRSGQGASTEAFF,TGTGCCAGCAGATCGGGACAGGGGGCGAGTACTGAAGCTTTCTTT
TRBV27,TRBJ1-3,TRBD1,few,CASSQTGGPGNTIYF,TGTGCCAGCAGTCAAACAGGGGGCCCTGGAAACACCATATATTTT
TRBV6-2/TRBV6-3,TRBJ2-5,NA,few,CASRYRVTETQYF,TGTGCCAGCAGATACAGGGTAACGGAGACCCAGTACTTC
TRBV7-7,TRBJ2-1,NA,NA,CASSLTIPNEQFF,TGTGCTAGCAGCCTGACTATACCAAATGAGCAGTTCTTC
TRBV29-1,TRBJ1-2,NA,NA,CSVPQAIISSGYTF,TGCAGCGTTCCCCAGGCCATTATCTCGTCTGGCTACACCTTC
TRBV3-1,TRBJ2-3,TRBD2,NA,CASSQTPGAGGPDSDTQYF,TGTGCCAGCAGCCAAACCCCGGGTGCGGGGGGGCCAGATTCAGATACGCAGTATTTT
TRBV6-4,TRBJ2-1,NA,NA,CASSVSVGTGNEQFF,TGTGCCAGCAGTGTCTCAGTTGGTACCGGGAATGAGCAGTTCTTC
TRBV7-3,TRBJ2-1,NA,NA,CASSLTRGTHNEQFF,TGTGCCAGCAGCTTAACTCGGGGGACTCACAATGAGCAGTTCTTC
TRBV20-1,TRBJ1-2,TRBD1,NA,CSARDGTGGYGYTF,TGCAGTGCTAGAGATGGGACAGGGGGCTATGGCTACACCTTC
TRBV6-1,TRBJ2-1,NA,NA,CASSREGSSYNEQFF,TGTGCCAGCAGCCGAGAGGGTAGCTCCTACAATGAGCAGTTCTTC
TRBV14,TRBJ1-6,NA,few,CASSREWADNSPLHF,TGTGCCAGCAGCCGAGAATGGGCGGATAATTCACCCCTCCACTTT
TRBV12-3/TRBV12-4,TRBJ1-5,NA,NA,CASSLVIGGHQPQHF,TGTGCCAGCAGTTTAGTTATAGGAGGCCATCAGCCCCAGCATTTT
TRBV24-1,TRBJ2-2,TRBD1,once,CATRASTGVTGELFF,TGTGCCACCAGAGCTTCGACAGGGGTTACCGGGGAGCTGTTTTTT
TRBV27,TRBJ2-1,NA,NA,CASSFGLAYNEQFF,TGTGCCAGCAGTTTTGGTCTAGCTTACAATGAGCAGTTCTTC
TRBV5-4,TRBJ1-3,TRBD1,NA,CASSILTGTGGRNTIYF,TGTGCCAGCAGCATCTTGACCGGGACAGGGGGTAGAAACACCATATATTTT
TRBV11-2,TRBJ1-3,TRBD1,few,CASSLGRGLGNTIYF,TGTGCCAGCAGCTTGGGCAGGGGGCTGGGAAACACCATATATTTT
TRBV7-8,TRBJ2-5,NA,NA,CASLGQEGETQYF,TGTGCCAGCCTCGGGCAGGAGGGAGAGACCCAGTACTTC
TRBV10-2,TRBJ2-7,NA,NA,CASSDRGASYEQYF,TGCGCCAGCAGTGATCGCGGGGCCTCCTACGAGCAGTACTTC
TRBV11-1,TRBJ2-2,TRBD1,NA,CASSPRDRVVTGELFF,TGTGCCAGCAGCCCCCGGGACAGGGTGGTCACCGGGGAGCTGTTTTTT
TRBV12-3/TRBV12-4,TRBJ2-2,TRBD1,NA,CASSFNSDRARTGELFF,TGTGCCAGCAGTTTCAACTCCGACAGGGCCCGCACCGGGGAGCTGTTTTTT
TRBV27,TRBJ2-7,TRBD2,NA,CASSSGGTPSYEQYF,TGTGCCAGCAGTTCGGGGGGAACCCCATCCTACGAGCAGTACTTC
TRBV7-9,TRBJ2-3,NA,few,CASSRRDTGTDTQYF,TGTGCCAGCAGCCGCAGGGACACTGGCACAGATACGCAGTATTTT
TRBV5-1,TRBJ2-1,TRBD1,NA,CASSFGQGAHNEQFF,TGCGCCAGCAGCTTCGGACAGGGGGCCCACAATGAGCAGTTCTTC
TRBV5-6,TRBJ2-5,TRBD2,NA,CASSQGLAGGKETQYF,TGTGCCAGCAGCCAGGGACTAGCGGGGGGCAAAGAGACCCAGTACTTC
TRBV11-3,TRBJ2-2,TRBD1,NA,CASSPRDRDTGELFF,TGTGCCAGCAGCCCTCGGGACAGGGACACCGGGGAGCTGTTTTTT
TRBV7-8,TRBJ2-6,TRBD1,many,CASSLTRQGTLANVLTF,TGTGCCAGCAGCTTAACGAGACAGGGGACGTTGGCCAACGTCCTGACTTTC
TRBV19,TRBJ1-6,NA,few,CASSPFRQASIITPLHF,TGTGCCAGTAGTCCTTTTCGGCAGGCATCTATAATTACACCCCTCCACTTT
TRBV6-2/TRBV6-3,TRBJ2-1,NA,few,CASSYSRDFKNEQFF,TGTGCCAGCAGTTACTCCAGAGACTTTAAGAATGAGCAGTTCTTC
TRBV10-3,TRBJ2-3,NA,NA,CAIRLDSTDTQYF,TGTGCCATCAGGCTGGACAGCACAGATACGCAGTATTTT
TRBV6-1,TRBJ2-1,TRBD1,many,CASSFLRDSNEQFF,TGTGCCAGCAGTTTCCTCCGGGACAGTAACGAGCAGTTCTTC
TRBV6-8,TRBJ2-2,TRBD1,few,CASSPPGQGFTGELFF,TGTGCCAGCAGTCCTCCGGGACAGGGTTTCACCGGGGAGCTGTTTTTT
TRBV6-1,TRBJ2-1,TRBD1,few,CASRVDRADYNEQFF,TGTGCCAGCAGGGTGGACAGGGCGGACTACAATGAGCAGTTCTTC
TRBV7-9,TRBJ2-7,NA,many,CASSLDGDEQYF,TGTGCCAGCAGCTTAGACGGGGACGAGCAGTACTTC
TRBV7-9,TRBJ2-1,TRBD2,many,CASSFWEGLSYNEQFF,TGTGCCAGCAGCTTTTGGGAGGGCCTCTCCTACAATGAGCAGTTCTTC
TRBV7-4,TRBJ1-1,NA,NA,CASSLVVGPTEAFF,TGTGCCAGCAGCTTAGTGGTAGGGCCTACTGAAGCTTTCTTT
TRBV3-1,TRBJ2-7,NA,NA,CASSQDRRFYEQYF,TGTGCCAGCAGCCAAGATCGGCGGTTCTACGAGCAGTACTTC
TRBV6-2/TRBV6-3,TRBJ1-5,TRBD1,NA,CASSYSRDRNQPQHF,TGTGCCAGCAGTTACTCGAGGGACAGGAATCAGCCCCAGCATTTT
TRBV4-1,TRBJ2-7,NA,few,CASSQQDLASYEQYF,TGCGCCAGCAGCCAACAGGATTTAGCGTCCTACGAGCAGTACTTC
TRBV18,TRBJ1-6,NA,NA,CASSDTLGYSGEVGFNSPLHF,TGTGCCAGCTCTGATACCCTCGGGTATAGTGGGGAAGTGGGGTTCAATTCACCCCTCCACTTT
TRBV4-2,TRBJ2-2,NA,NA,CASSQDPGELFF,TGTGCCAGCAGCCAAGACCCCGGGGAGCTGTTTTTT